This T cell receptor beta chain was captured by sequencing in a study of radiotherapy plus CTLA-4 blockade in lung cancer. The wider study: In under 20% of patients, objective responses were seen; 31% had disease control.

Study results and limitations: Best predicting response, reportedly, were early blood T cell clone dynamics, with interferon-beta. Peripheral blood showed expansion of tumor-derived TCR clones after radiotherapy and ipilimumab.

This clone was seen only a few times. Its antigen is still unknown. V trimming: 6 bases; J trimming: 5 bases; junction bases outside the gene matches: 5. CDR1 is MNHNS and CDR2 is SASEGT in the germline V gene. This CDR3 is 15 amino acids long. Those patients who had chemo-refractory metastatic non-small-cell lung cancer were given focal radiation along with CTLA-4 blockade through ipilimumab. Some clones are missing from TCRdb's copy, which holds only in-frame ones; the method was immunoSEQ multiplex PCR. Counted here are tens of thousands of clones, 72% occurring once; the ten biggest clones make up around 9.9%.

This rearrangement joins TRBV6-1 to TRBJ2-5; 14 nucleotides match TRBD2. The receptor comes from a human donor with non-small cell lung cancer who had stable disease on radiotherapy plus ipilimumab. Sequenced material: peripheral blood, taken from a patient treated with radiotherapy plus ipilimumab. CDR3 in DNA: TGTGCCAGCAGACAAGGGACTAGCGGGGGTGAGACCCAGTACTTC. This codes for CASRQGTSGGETQYF.